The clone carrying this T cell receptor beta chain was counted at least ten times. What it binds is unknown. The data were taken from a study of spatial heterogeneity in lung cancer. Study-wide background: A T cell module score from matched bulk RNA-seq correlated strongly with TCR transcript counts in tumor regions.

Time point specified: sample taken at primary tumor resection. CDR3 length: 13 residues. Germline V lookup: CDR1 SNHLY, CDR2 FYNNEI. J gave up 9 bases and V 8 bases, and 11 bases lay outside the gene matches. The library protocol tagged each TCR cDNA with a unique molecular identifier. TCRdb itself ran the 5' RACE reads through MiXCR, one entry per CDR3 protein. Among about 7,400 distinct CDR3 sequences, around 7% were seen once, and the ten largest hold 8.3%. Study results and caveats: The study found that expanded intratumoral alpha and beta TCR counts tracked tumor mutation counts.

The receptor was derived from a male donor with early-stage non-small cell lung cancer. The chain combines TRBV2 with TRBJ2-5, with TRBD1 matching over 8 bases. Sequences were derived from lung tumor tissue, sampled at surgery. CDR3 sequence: CASGGPEQGAQYF. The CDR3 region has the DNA TGTGCCAGCGGTGGACCGGAACAGGGGGCCCAGTACTTC.